These T cell receptor beta chains were read from a single sample in a study of metastatic and nonmetastatic thyroid tumors. With MiXCR, TCRdb reprocessed the PCR reads. The sample contains 20,000 to 25,000 clones, 24% of which appear only once. The sample consisted of tumor tissue. The source of these receptors is a female donor with papillary thyroid cancer or a benign thyroid nodule (not recorded which). Some clones in this sample may be carry-over from other donors' samples. The CDR3 runs from the conserved cysteine through the conserved F or W. A D gene is named only where the DNA matches it firmly. A clone size is listed for some rows: how often the clone was seen (once, few, many), or a class if it is expanded.

cdr3_aa | cdr3_nt | v_call | clone_size | d_call | j_call
CASRELGRAFF | TGTGCCAGCAGGGAACTGGGGAGAGCTTTCTTT | TRBV2 | many | . | TRBJ1-1
CSARGLGLGRYNEQFF | TGCAGTGCGCGTGGGCTTGGGTTGGGACGGTACAATGAGCAGTTCTTC | TRBV20-1 | many | . | TRBJ2-1
CASSQERWGTGPPSYNEQFF | TGTGCCAGCAGCCAAGAAAGGTGGGGCACTGGGCCTCCCTCCTACAATGAGCAGTTCTTC | TRBV4-2 | . | . | TRBJ2-1
CASSLPAGMVNQPQHF | TGTGCCAGCAGTTTACCGGCAGGAATGGTCAATCAGCCCCAGCATTTT | TRBV28 | few | . | TRBJ1-5
CASSHDLAYGYTF | TGTGCCAGCAGCCACGACTTGGCCTATGGCTACACCTTC | TRBV7-2 | . | . | TRBJ1-2
CSARVAGGSTGELFF | TGCAGTGCTAGGGTAGCGGGAGGGAGCACCGGGGAGCTGTTTTTT | TRBV20-1 | . | TRBD2 | TRBJ2-2
CASRGTPNQPQHF | TGTGCCAGCAGGGGTACCCCCAATCAGCCCCAGCATTTT | TRBV28 | medium-sized | . | TRBJ1-5
CSARAPAAYSSYNEQLF | TGCAGTGCTAGAGCCCCCGCAGCGTACAGCTCCTACAATGAGCAGTTATTC | TRBV20-1 | . | . | TRBJ2-1
CSASRSDTQYF | TGCAGTGCTAGCCGCTCAGATACGCAGTATTTT | TRBV20-1 | . | . | TRBJ2-3
CASSSRTEGLLEQCF | TGTGCCAGCAGCTCCCGGACAGAGGGCTTATTGGAGCAGTGCTTC | TRBV5-6 | . | . | TRBJ2-7
CSATGVSGRMYNEQFF | TGCAGTGCTACAGGGGTTAGCGGGAGGATGTACAATGAGCAGTTCTTC | TRBV20-1 | . | TRBD2 | TRBJ2-1
CASSATGTVIEALF | TGTGCCAGCAGCGCGACAGGAACCGTCATTGAAGCTTTATTT | TRBV7-8 | . | . | TRBJ1-1
CASSDRGGSPLHF | TGTGCCAGTAGCGACAGGGGAGGGTCACCCCTCCACTTT | TRBV19 | large | TRBD1 | TRBJ1-6
CASSGGVEAFF | TGTGCCAGCAGCGGGGGAGTTGAAGCTTTCTTT | TRBV5-6 | many | . | TRBJ1-1
CASSVEASGGDTQYF | TGTGCCAGCAGCGTAGAGGCTAGCGGGGGAGATACGCAGTATTTT | TRBV9 | once | TRBD2 | TRBJ2-3
CASSLDRHPSGNTTYF | TGCGCCAGCAGCTTGGACAGACACCCCTCTGGAAACACCACATATTTT | TRBV5-1 | many | . | TRBJ1-3
CSAEWGVSDTQYF | TGCAGCGCTGAATGGGGAGTCTCAGATACGCAGTATTTT | TRBV29-1 | many | . | TRBJ2-3
CSARHFWDRAVGVETQYF | TGCAGTGCTAGACATTTTTGGGACCGAGCGGTAGGGGTAGAGACCCAGTACTTC | TRBV20-1 | . | . | TRBJ2-5
CSAHTGSTNEKLFF | TGCAGTGCCCATACAGGCTCAACTAATGAAAAACTGTTTTTT | TRBV20-1 | many | . | TRBJ1-4
CASTRGTGQETQYF | TGTGCCAGCACTAGGGGGACAGGCCAAGAGACCCAGTACTTC | TRBV6-2/TRBV6-3 | many | TRBD1 | TRBJ2-5
CASSETSGSACSVAGELFF | TGTGCCAGCAGTGAGACTAGCGGGAGCGCCTGCTCAGTGGCCGGGGAGCTGTTTTTT | TRBV2 | . | TRBD2 | TRBJ2-2
CASSRRGGYSYNEQFF | TGTGCCAGTAGTAGGCGGGGGGGGTATTCCTACAATGAGCAGTTCTTC | TRBV19 | few | TRBD2 | TRBJ2-1
CSARDSGTGGYEQYF | TGCAGTGCTAGAGATTCCGGGACAGGGGGCTACGAGCAGTACTTT | TRBV20-1 | many | TRBD1 | TRBJ2-7
CASSLDSGYAGELFF | TGCGCCAGCAGCTTGGATTCGGGCTACGCCGGGGAGCTGTTTTTT | TRBV5-1 | few | . | TRBJ2-2
CASSRRGNSPLHF | TGTGCCAGCAGCCGCAGGGGGAATTCACCCCTCCACTTT | TRBV3-1 | many | TRBD1 | TRBJ1-6
CSARGGEQYF | TGCAGTGCTAGAGGGGGCGAGCAGTACTTC | TRBV20-1 | . | . | TRBJ2-7
CASSQTRGASGNTIYF | TGTGCCAGCTCCCAAACTCGAGGGGCCTCTGGAAACACCATATATTTT | TRBV18 | many | . | TRBJ1-3
CASSWVIGLAGGAAQYF | TGTGCCAGCAGTTGGGTAATCGGACTAGCGGGAGGAGCGGCGCAGTATTTT | TRBV28 | medium-sized | TRBD2 | TRBJ2-3
CASSETSGSAGSGDGELFF | TGTGCCAGCAGTGAGACTAGCGGGAGCGCAGGCTCAGGGGACGGGGAGCTGTTTTTT | TRBV2 | . | TRBD2 | TRBJ2-2
CASSPGDSSTDTQYF | TGTGCCAGCAGTCCCGGGGACAGCAGCACAGATACGCAGTATTTT | TRBV6-1 | . | TRBD1 | TRBJ2-3
CASRRQWNTEAFF | TGTGCCAGCAGAAGACAGTGGAACACTGAAGCTTTCTTT | TRBV6-1 | few | . | TRBJ1-1
CSAWDSSYEQYF | TGTAGTGCCTGGGACAGTTCGTACGAGCAGTACTTC | TRBV20-1 | once | TRBD1 | TRBJ2-7
CASSEPQGFSEHYF | TGTGCCAGCAGTGAGCCACAGGGATTTTCCGAGCATTACTTC | TRBV6-1 | . | . | TRBJ2-7
CASRQTQLTYNEQFF | TGTGCCAGCCGACAAACCCAGTTGACCTACAATGAACAGTTCTTC | TRBV6-2/TRBV6-3 | many | . | TRBJ2-1
CASSDRRYSPLHF | TGTGCCAGCTCCGACAGAAGATATTCACCCCTCCACTTT | TRBV19 | medium-sized | . | TRBJ1-6
CASSLGEGGRVGNEQFF | TGTGCCAGCAGCCTTGGTGAAGGCGGGAGGGTCGGCAATGAGCAGTTCTTC | TRBV9 | . | TRBD2 | TRBJ2-1
CAWSVDFTDTQYF | TGTGCCTGGAGTGTCGACTTCACAGATACGCAGTATTTT | TRBV30 | . | . | TRBJ2-3